The 18 T cell receptor beta chains presented below share a single source sample, sequenced in a study of cytomegalovirus exposure and HLA in healthy donors. PCR involved 60 Vbeta and 13 Jbeta primers. Profiled with immunoSEQ multiplex PCR; TCRdb holds only in-frame clones, not every one. Among 100,000 or so clones listed, about 80% were seen once. The sequencing input was PBMCs. The receptor source for this set is a man between 35 and 55 years old in good health and CMV-seronegative.

The CDR3 region has the DNA TGTGCCAGCAGCAATCCATTAAATCAACAGGGTCGGAGCAATCAGCCCCAGCATTTT. This codes for CASSNPLNQQGRSNQPQHF. The gene calls are TRBV21-1 and TRBJ1-5; the table's D call, TRBD1, has no DNA check behind it. TRBV21-1 is listed as a pseudogene. CDR3 length equals 19 residues.

The J gene is TRBJ1-2, the V gene TRBV7-2; D is undetermined. Germline V CDR1 and CDR2: SGHTA, FQGNSA. Trimming pared 1 base from V and 8 bases from J, leaving 8 bases between. This CDR3 is built from 12 residues. The CDR3 region is CASSLVTAGYTF. CDR3 in DNA: TGTGCCAGCAGCTTAGTTACAGCCGGCTACACCTTC.

The gene calls are TRBV6-5 and TRBJ2-2, with D tentatively TRBD2 (5 bases). The V end lost 0 bases, the J end lost 4 bases, and 12 bases lay between the germline ends. The V gene's germline CDR1 is MNHEY and CDR2 SVGAGI. This CDR3 region has 16 residues. For the CDR3, the DNA is TGTGCCAGCAGTTACTCCTCGGGGTTTGCCACCGGGGAGCTGTTTTTT. It codes for CASSYSSGFATGELFF.

V usage is TRBV5-6 and J usage is TRBJ2-7, with D possibly being TRBD2 (5 bases). V dropped 1 base and J dropped 0 bases, with 8 bases sitting between them. Germline V gene data show CDR1 as SGHDT and CDR2 as YYEEEE. The CDR3 is made up of 14 amino acids. Written as DNA, the CDR3 is TGTGCCAGCAGCTTGACCGGGAACTCCTACGAGCAGTACTTC. Translating gives CASSLTGNSYEQYF.

This chain joins TRBV5-1 and TRBJ2-5, with TRBD2 matching 15 bases. This CDR3 has 15 amino acids. The V gene end was trimmed by 2 bases and the J gene end by 5 bases; junction bases not matched to a gene: 1. Germline V gene sequence: CDR1 SGHRS, CDR2 YFSETQ. In DNA, the CDR3 is TGCGCCAGCAGCTTCGGACTAGCGGGGGGGGAGACCCAGTACTTC. Amino acids: CASSFGLAGGETQYF. The variable domain in full, completed from reference TRBV5-1 and TRBJ2-5, reads KAGVTQTPRYLIKTRGQQVTLSCSPISGHRSVSWYQQTPGQGLQFLFEYFSETQRNKGNFPGRFSGRQFSNSRSEMNVSTLELGDSALYLCASSFGLAGGETQYFGPGTRLLVL.

CDR3: CASSPYGTGMNTIYF. The CDR3, as DNA: TGTGCCAGCTCCCCGTACGGGACAGGAATGAACACCATATATTTT. This sequence joins TRBV28 and TRBJ1-3, with TRBD1 matching 8 bases. Germline CDR1 MDHEN, CDR2 SYDVKM. This CDR3 region has 15 residues. Trimming at V came to 8 bases and at J to 7 bases, leaving 13 bases not matched to a gene.

This chain joins TRBV6-1 and TRBJ2-5, with TRBD1 matching 8 bases. The assigned J gene may be wrong: the sequence end matches TRBJ2-7 better. CDR1 is MNHNS, CDR2 SASEGT, per germline. The CDR3 consists of 13 residues. The CDR3 region is CASRRTGPGEQYF. CDR3 nucleotides: TGTGCCAGCAGACGGACAGGGCCGGGCGAGCAGTACTTC.

CDR3 amino acids: CASSQVGRSYEQYF. For the CDR3, the DNA is TGCGCCAGCAGCCAAGTCGGCAGGTCCTACGAGCAGTACTTC. This rearrangement joins TRBV4-1 to TRBJ2-7; D gene uncertain. Per the germline V gene, CDR1 is MGHRA and CDR2 is YSYEKL. Trimming removed 1 base at V and 1 base at J, with 8 bases between. The CDR3 loop spans 14 amino acids.

The genes are TRBV10-3 and TRBJ1-4, with TRBD1 as a possible D gene (5 bases). Per the germline V gene, CDR1 is ENHRY and CDR2 is SYGVKD. The V and J ends lost 2 bases and 7 bases respectively, with 11 bases between them. The CDR3 runs 14 residues. For the CDR3, the DNA is TGTGCCATCAGTGAGGGCAGGGTGGGTGAAAAACTGTTTTTT. Residues: CAISEGRVGEKLFF.

The chain recombines TRBV27 with TRBJ2-1, with a possible D match to TRBD2 (6 bases). Germline CDR1 MNHEY, CDR2 SMNVEV (reference sequence). The CDR3 is made up of 15 amino acids. V was clipped by 3 bases and J by 7 bases, with 16 bases between them. DNA for the CDR3: TGTGCCAGCAGTTTGACTCGCGGGGTAAAGAATGAGCAGTTCTTC. Residues: CASSLTRGVKNEQFF.

This chain connects TRBV29-1 to TRBJ1-3; 9 bases fit TRBD1. This CDR3 contains 13 residues. Germline V gene lookup returns CDR1 SQVTM and CDR2 ANQGSEA. With V trimmed by 7 bases and J by 3 bases, 4 bases remained unmatched. The CDR3 DNA is TGCAGCGCTGAGACAGGGGGTGGAAACACCATATATTTT. Its protein product is CSAETGGGNTIYF.

This clone has a single count. The chain is built from TRBV5-4 and TRBJ2-1; TRBD2 matches 10 bases. With V trimmed by 2 bases and J by 2 bases, 7 bases remained unmatched. CDR1 is SGHNT, CDR2 YYREEE, per germline (reference sequence). The CDR3 is 17 residues long. In nucleotides, the CDR3 is TGTGCCAGCAGCTTAGGGGCCCTAGCGGGGGCCTACAATGAGCAGTTCTTC. It yields the protein CASSLGALAGAYNEQFF.

V and J are TRBV27 and TRBJ2-1, with 8 bases identical to TRBD2. With V trimmed by 2 bases and J by 0 bases, 3 bases remained unmatched. Germline loops: CDR1 MNHEY, CDR2 SMNVEV (reference sequence). The CDR3 is 16 residues long. The CDR3 loop is CASSLTSGHSYNEQFF. DNA of the CDR3: TGTGCCAGCAGTTTAACTAGCGGACACTCCTACAATGAGCAGTTCTTC.

The chain joins TRBV2 to TRBJ2-1, with TRBD2 identical over 13 bases. V lost 6 bases and J lost 4; bases outside the gene matches: 3. Germline CDR1 reads SNHLY; CDR2 reads FYNNEI. This CDR3 region has 15 residues. CDR3 amino acids: CASRETSGGYNEQFF. The CDR3 DNA sequence: TGTGCCAGCAGGGAGACTAGCGGGGGGTACAATGAGCAGTTCTTC.

The chain has TRBV2 and TRBJ2-7, with TRBD1 identical over 7 bases. The CDR3 has 15 amino acids. CDR1 is SNHLY, CDR2 FYNNEI, per germline. V trimming: 6 bases; J trimming: 0 bases; junction bases outside the gene matches: 8. The CDR3 DNA is TGTGCCAGCAGACGCGGACAGGCCTCCTCCTACGAGCAGTACTTC. Amino acids: CASRRGQASSYEQYF. The complete variable domain, with remaining parts taken from reference TRBV2 and TRBJ2-7, reads EPEVTQTPSHQVTQMGQEVILRCVPISNHLYFYWYRQILGQKVEFLVSFYNNEISEKSEIFDDQFSVERPDGSNFTLKIRSTKLEDSAMYFCASRRGQASSYEQYFGPGTRLTVT.

The J gene is TRBJ1-6, the V gene TRBV25-1; 9 nucleotides match TRBD1. This CDR3 has 15 residues. Looked up from germline, CDR1 is MGHDK and CDR2 is SYGVNS. V shed 4 bases and J 6 bases; nucleotides not matched to a gene: 4. This CDR3 is CASSVRTGANSPLHF. CDR3 in DNA: TGTGCCAGCAGTGTCCGGACAGGGGCTAATTCACCCCTCCACTTT.

The chain joins TRBV29-1 to TRBJ2-2; D possibly corresponds to TRBD1 (5 bases). Trimming took off 3 bases at V and 2 bases at J, with 7 bases between the two ends. CDR1 SQVTM and CDR2 ANQGSEA come from the germline V gene. This CDR3 has 13 amino acids. The CDR3 spells CSVDGHNTGELFF. The CDR3 DNA reads TGCAGCGTTGATGGACACAACACCGGGGAGCTGTTTTTT.

V gene TRBV6-1 combines with J gene TRBJ1-1; D perhaps matches TRBD1 (6 bases). The CDR3 covers 13 residues. Germline V gene sequence: CDR1 MNHNS, CDR2 SASEGT. Trimming took off 7 bases at V and 6 bases at J, with 15 bases between the two ends. The CDR3 loop reads CASISTDSSEAFF. The CDR3 coding sequence is TGTGCCAGCATCTCTACGGACAGCTCTGAAGCTTTCTTT.